This TCR beta chain was obtained from a study of control samples from healthy donors and cancer patients. Measured with immunoSEQ multiplex PCR; TCRdb has only the in-frame clones, and not every one. The data contain some 130,000 clones, 80% to 95% of them singletons. V was shortened by 9 bases and J by 2 bases, with 11 bases between the two germline ends. The CDR3 has 12 residues. Germline V gene data show CDR1 as MNHNY and CDR2 as SVGAGI (reference sequence). The rearrangement joins TRBV6-6 to TRBJ2-7, with D possibly TRBD2 on 5 matching bases. The sequenced material came from blood. The receptor's source is a young man in good health. The CDR3 sequence: CASTAGPYEQYF. CDR3 coding DNA: TGTGCCAGTACGGCGGGTCCCTACGAGCAGTACTTC.